The clone carrying this TCR beta chain showed up just a few times. Its target is not known. CDR1 and CDR2 from the germline V gene are SGDLS and YYNGEE. Between the trimmed V and J ends, which lost 0 bases and 7 bases, there was a span of 17 bases. The CDR3 runs 16 residues. These data belong to a study of T cells in tuberculosis. In the study overall: A South African cohort included IGRA-negative adolescents, latently infected IGRA-positive adolescents and adults with active tuberculosis. General study findings and limits: The TCR-beta difference was not significant; alpha differences partly reflected length.

Time point given: new active TB diagnosis, blood taken before or within 7 days of starting treatment. HIV-seronegative South African adults aged 18 years or older had newly diagnosed active tuberculosis. The repertoire was sequenced with immunoSEQ multiplex PCR; TCRdb's copy has only in-frame clones and lacks some. The sample records 30,000 to 35,000 clones, 93% being singletons. The sample consisted of PBMCs, taken at tuberculosis diagnosis. The V gene is TRBV9, the J gene TRBJ2-1, with D maybe TRBD2 (7 bases). This receptor was obtained from an adult with tuberculosis. CDR3: CASSVGGGALGNEQFF. The DNA for the CDR3 is TGTGCCAGCAGCGTAGGAGGGGGGGCCCTAGGTAATGAGCAGTTCTTC.